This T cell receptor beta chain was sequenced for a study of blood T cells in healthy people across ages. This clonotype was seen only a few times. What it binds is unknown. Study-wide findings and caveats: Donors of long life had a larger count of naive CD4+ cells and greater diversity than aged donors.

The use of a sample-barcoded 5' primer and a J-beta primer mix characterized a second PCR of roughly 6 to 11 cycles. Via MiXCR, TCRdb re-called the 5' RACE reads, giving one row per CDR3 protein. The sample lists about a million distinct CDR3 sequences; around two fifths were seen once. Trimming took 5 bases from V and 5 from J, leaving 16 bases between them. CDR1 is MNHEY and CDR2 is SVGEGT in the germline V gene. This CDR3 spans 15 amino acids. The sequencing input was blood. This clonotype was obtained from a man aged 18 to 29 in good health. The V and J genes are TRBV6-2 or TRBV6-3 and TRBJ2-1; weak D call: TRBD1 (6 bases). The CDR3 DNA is TGTGCCAGCAGTAAACCTGGACAGCCCAACAATGAGCAGTTCTTC. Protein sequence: CASSKPGQPNNEQFF.